What follows describes a single TCR beta chain. The data derive from a study of blood T cell repertoires in COVID-19. Study-level background: Sites in the United States, Italy and Spain provided acute and convalescent COVID-19 samples. In each case, the material was cDNA or gDNA derived from T cells, B-cell-depleted T cells, or PBMCs.

V trimming: 6 bases; J trimming: 7 bases; junction bases outside the gene matches: 5. The CDR3 extends over 13 amino acids. In the authors' methods: Quantification of nucleated cells was approximated via reference gene primer amplification. Measured with immunoSEQ multiplex PCR; TCRdb has only the in-frame clones, and not every one. From that table come the V and J calls and clone size; the DNA was used to work out D and trimming. The sample gives approximately 200,000 clones, 65% to 90% of which show up once; 7.4% is in the top ten. The source material was peripheral blood. The source of this sequence is a woman aged 45-59 years with acute or convalescent COVID-19. V and J are TRBV12-3 or TRBV12-4 and TRBJ1-4, with 7 bases identical to TRBD1. The CDR3: CASSRDRVEKLFF. CDR3 DNA sequence: TGTGCCAGCAGCAGAGACAGGGTTGAAAAACTGTTTTTT.